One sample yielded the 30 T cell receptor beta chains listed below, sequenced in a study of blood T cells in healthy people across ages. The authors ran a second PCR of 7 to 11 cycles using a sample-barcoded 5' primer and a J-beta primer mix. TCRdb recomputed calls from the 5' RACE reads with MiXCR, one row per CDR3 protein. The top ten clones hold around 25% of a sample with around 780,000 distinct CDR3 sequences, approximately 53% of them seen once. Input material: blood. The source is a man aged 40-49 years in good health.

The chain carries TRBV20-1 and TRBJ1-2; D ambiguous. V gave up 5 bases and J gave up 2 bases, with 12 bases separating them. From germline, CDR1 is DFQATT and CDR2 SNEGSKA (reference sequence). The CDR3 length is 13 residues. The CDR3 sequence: CSAGDDGNYGYTF. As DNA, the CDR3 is TGCAGTGCTGGGGATGACGGCAACTATGGCTACACCTTC.

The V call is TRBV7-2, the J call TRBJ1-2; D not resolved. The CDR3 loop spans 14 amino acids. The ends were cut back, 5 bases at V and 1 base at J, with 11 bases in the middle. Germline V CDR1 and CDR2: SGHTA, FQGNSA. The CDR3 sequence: CASSTASDNYGYTF. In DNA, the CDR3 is TGTGCCAGCAGCACCGCCTCAGATAACTATGGCTACACCTTC.

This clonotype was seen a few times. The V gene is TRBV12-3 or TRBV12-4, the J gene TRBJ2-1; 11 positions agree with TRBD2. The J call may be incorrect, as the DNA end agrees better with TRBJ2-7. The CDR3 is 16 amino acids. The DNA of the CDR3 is TGTGCCAGCAGTTTCATTCCGGGACTAGCGGCGAATGAGCAGTACTTC. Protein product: CASSFIPGLAANEQYF.

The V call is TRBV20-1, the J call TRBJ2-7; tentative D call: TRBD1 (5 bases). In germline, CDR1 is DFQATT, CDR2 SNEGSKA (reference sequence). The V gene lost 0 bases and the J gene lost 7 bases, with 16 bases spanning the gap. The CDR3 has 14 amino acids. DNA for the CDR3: TGCAGTGCTAGAGATGGTGCAGGGAACAATGAGCAGTACTTC. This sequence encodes CSARDGAGNNEQYF.

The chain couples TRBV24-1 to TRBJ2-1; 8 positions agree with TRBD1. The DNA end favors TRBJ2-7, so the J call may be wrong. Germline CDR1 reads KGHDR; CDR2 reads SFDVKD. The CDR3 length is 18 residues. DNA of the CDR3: TGTGCCACCAGTGATACGACCCCCGACAGGGGCTCCTACAATGAGCAGTACTTC. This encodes CATSDTTPDRGSYNEQYF.

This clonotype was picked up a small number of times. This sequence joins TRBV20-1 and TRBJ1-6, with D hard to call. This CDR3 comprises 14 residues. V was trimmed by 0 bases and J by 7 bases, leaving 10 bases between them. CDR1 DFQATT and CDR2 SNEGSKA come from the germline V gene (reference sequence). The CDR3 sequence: CSARDGGNNSPLHF. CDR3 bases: TGCAGTGCTAGAGATGGAGGAAACAATTCACCCCTCCACTTT.

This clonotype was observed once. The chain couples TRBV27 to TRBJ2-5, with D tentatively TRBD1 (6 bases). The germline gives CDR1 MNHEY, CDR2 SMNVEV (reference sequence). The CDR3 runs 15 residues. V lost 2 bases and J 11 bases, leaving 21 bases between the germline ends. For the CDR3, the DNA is TGTGCCAGCAGTTTACAGGGGCGCCCTTGGGATGAGCAGTACTTC. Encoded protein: CASSLQGRPWDEQYF.

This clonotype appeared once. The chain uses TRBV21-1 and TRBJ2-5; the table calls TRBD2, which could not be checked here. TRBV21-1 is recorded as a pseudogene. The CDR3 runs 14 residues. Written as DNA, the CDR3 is TGTGCCAGCAGGCGAGGGAGAGCCGAAGAGACCCAGTACTTC. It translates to CASRRGRAEETQYF.

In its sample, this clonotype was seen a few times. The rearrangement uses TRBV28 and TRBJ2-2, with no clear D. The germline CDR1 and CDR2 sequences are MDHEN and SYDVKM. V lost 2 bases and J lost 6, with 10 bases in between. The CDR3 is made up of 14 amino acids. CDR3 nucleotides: TGTGCCAGCAGTTTAGTCGCCCCAGCCGGGGAGCTGTTTTTT. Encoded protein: CASSLVAPAGELFF.

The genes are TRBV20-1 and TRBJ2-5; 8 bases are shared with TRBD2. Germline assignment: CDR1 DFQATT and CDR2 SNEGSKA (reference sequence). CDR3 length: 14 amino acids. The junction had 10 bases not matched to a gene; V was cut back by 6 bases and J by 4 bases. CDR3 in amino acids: CSAGGLAFGETQYF. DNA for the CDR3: TGCAGTGCGGGTGGACTAGCATTTGGAGAGACCCAGTACTTC.

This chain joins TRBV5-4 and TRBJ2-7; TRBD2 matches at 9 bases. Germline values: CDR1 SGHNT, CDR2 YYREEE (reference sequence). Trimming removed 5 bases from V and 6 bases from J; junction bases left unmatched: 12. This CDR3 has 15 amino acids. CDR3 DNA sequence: TGTGCCAGCAGGCAAACCATGCGGGAGGGGTCCGAGCAGTACTTC. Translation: CASRQTMREGSEQYF. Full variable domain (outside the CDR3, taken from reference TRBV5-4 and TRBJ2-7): ETGVTQSPTHLIKTRGQQVTLRCSSQSGHNTVSWYQQALGQGPQFIFQYYREEENGRGNFPPRFSGLQFPNYSSELNVNALELDDSALYLCASRQTMREGSEQYFGPGTRLTVT.

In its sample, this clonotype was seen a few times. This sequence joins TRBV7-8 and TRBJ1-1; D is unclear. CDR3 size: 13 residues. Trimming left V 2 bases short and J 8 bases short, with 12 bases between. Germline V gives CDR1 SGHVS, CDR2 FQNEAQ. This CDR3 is CASSLFFGGEAFF. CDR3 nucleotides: TGTGCCAGCAGCTTATTTTTTGGCGGGGAAGCTTTCTTT.

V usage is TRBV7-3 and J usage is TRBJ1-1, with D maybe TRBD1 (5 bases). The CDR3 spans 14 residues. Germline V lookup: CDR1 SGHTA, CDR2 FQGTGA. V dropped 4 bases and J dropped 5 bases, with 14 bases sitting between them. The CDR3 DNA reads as TGTGCCAGCAGCTACGGGACCGCGGGGACTGAAGCTTTCTTT. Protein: CASSYGTAGTEAFF.

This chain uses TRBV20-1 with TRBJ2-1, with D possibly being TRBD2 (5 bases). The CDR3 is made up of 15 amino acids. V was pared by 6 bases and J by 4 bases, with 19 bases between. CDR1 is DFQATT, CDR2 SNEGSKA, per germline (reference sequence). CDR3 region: CSAPIGLSGYNEQFF. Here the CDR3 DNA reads TGCAGTGCACCCATCGGACTCTCCGGTTACAATGAGCAGTTCTTC.

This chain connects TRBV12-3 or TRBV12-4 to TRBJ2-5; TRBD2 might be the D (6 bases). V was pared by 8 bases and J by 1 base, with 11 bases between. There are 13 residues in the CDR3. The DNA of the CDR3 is TGTGCCAGCGGGGGGACTTTCCAAGAGACCCAGTACTTC. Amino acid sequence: CASGGTFQETQYF.

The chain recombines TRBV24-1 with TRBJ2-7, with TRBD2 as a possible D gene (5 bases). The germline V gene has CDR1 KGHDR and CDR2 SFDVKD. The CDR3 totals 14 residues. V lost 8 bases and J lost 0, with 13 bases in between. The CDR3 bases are TGTGCCACCATGCCGGCGGGCGACTCCTACGAGCAGTACTTC. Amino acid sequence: CATMPAGDSYEQYF.

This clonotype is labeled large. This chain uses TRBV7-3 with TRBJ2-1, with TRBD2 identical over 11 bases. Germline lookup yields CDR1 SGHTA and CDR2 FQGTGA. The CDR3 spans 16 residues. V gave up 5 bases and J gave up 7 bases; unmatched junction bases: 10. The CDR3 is CASSRRSGGAGNEQFF. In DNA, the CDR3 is TGTGCCAGCAGCCGACGTAGCGGGGGGGCCGGGAATGAGCAGTTCTTC.

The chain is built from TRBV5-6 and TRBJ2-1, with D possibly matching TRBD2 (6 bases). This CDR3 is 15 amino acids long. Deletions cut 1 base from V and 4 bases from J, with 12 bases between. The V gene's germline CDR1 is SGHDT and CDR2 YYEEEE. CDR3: CASSLYGSWYNEQFF. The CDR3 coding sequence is TGTGCCAGCAGCTTGTACGGGAGTTGGTACAATGAGCAGTTCTTC.

The chain's CDR3 is CASRESLLKTEQYF. The CDR3, as DNA: TGTGCCAGCAGGGAAAGCCTGCTCAAGACTGAGCAGTACTTC. This chain links TRBV7-2 with TRBJ2-7; D gene ambiguous. The CDR3 contains 14 residues. CDR1 is SGHTA and CDR2 is FQGNSA in the germline V gene. Deletions cut 6 bases from V and 7 bases from J, with 19 bases between. Full variable domain (rest looked up from reference TRBV7-2 and TRBJ2-7): GAGVSQSPSNKVTEKGKDVELRCDPISGHTALYWYRQSLGQGLEFLIYFQGNSAPDKSGLPSDRFSAERTGGSVSTLTIQRTQQEDSAVYLCASRESLLKTEQYFGPGTRLTVT.

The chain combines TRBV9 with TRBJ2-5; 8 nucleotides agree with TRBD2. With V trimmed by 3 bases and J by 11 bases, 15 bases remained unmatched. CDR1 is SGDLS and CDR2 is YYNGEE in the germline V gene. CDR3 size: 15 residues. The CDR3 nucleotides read TGTGCCAGCAGCGCCGGGACTAGGGGGGGCAATGAGCAGTACTTC. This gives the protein CASSAGTRGGNEQYF.

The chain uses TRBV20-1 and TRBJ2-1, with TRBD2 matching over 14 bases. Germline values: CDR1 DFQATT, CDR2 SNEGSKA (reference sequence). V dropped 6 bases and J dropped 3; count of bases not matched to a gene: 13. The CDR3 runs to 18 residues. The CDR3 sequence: CSANDGTSGSIGYNEQFF. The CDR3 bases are TGCAGTGCCAACGACGGGACTAGCGGGAGTATCGGCTACAATGAGCAGTTCTTC.

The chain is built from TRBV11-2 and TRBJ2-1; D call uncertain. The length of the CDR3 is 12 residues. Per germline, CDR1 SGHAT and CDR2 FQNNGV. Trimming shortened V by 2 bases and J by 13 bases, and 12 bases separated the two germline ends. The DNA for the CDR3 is TGTGCCAGCAGCTTATCTCTGGTGAGACAGTTCTTC. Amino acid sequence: CASSLSLVRQFF.

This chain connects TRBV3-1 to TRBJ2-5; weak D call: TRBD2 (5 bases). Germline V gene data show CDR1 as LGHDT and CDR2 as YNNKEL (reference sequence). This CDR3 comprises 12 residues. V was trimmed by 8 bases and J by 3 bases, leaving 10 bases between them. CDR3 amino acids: CASGRLEETQYF. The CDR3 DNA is TGTGCCAGCGGGAGACTTGAAGAGACCCAGTACTTC.

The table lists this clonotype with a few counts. The CDR3 region is CASSYRLGPYEQYF. The CDR3 DNA reads as TGTGCCAGCAGTTACAGGTTAGGACCCTACGAGCAGTACTTC. The chain has TRBV6-5 and TRBJ2-7; no clear D. The V end lost 2 bases, the J end lost 2 bases, and 10 bases lay between the germline ends. The CDR3 has 14 amino acids. Germline-derived CDR1 and CDR2 are MNHEY and SVGAGI.

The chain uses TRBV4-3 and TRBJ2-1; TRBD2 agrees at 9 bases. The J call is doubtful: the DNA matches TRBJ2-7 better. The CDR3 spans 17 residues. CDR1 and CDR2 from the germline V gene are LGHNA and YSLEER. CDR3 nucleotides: TGCGCCAGCAGCCCGGCGGGGGGGCGGAGCTCCTACAATGAGCAGTACTTC. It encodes CASSPAGGRSSYNEQYF.

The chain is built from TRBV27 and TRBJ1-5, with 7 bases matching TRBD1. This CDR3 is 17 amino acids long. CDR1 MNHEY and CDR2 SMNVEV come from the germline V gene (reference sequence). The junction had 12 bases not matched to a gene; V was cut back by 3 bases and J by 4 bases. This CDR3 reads CASSLTRDRWGNQPQHF. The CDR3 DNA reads TGTGCCAGCAGTTTGACCCGGGACAGATGGGGTAATCAGCCCCAGCATTTT.

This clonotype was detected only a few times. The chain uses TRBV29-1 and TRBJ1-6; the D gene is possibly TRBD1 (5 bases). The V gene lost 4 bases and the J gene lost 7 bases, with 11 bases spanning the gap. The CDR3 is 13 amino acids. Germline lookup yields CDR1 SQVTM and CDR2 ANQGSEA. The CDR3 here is CSVAGTANSPLHF. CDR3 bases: TGCAGCGTTGCCGGGACGGCGAATTCACCCCTCCACTTT.

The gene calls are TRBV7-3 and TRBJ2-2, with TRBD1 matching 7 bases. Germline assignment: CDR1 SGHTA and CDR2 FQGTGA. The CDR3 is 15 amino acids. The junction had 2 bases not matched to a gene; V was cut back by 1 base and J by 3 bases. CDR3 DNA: TGTGCCAGCAGCTTAAATCAGGGGGACACCGGGGAGCTGTTTTTT. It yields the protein CASSLNQGDTGELFF. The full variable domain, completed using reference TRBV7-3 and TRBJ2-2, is GAGVSQTPSNKVTEKGKYVELRCDPISGHTALYWYRQSLGQGPEFLIYFQGTGAADDSGLPNDRFFAVRPEGSVSTLKIQRTERGDSAVYLCASSLNQGDTGELFFGEGSRLTVL.

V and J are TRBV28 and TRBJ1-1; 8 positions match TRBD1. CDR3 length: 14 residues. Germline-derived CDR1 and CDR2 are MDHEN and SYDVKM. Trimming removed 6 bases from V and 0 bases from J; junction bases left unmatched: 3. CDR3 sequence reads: CASSRDRLNTEAFF. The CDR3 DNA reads TGTGCCAGCAGCCGGGACAGGCTGAACACTGAAGCTTTCTTT.

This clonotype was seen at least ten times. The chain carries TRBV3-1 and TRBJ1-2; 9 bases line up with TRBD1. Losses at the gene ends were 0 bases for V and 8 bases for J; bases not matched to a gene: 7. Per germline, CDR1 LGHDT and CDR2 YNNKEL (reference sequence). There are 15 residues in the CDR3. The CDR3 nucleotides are TGTGCCAGCAGCCAAGACTATCGGACAGGGGACGGCTACACCTTC. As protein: CASSQDYRTGDGYTF.